What follows is one T cell receptor beta chain and its context. The antigen is not known. This CDR3 is built from 12 residues. The junction had 11 bases not matched to a gene; V was cut back by 11 bases and J by 8 bases. Per the germline V gene, CDR1 is LNHDA and CDR2 is SQIVND (reference sequence). This entry is derived from a study of cytomegalovirus exposure and HLA in healthy donors. Study-level findings and limits: Listed as cytomegalovirus-associated were 170 or so TCR beta chains. For cytomegalovirus status, the classifier reportedly gave diagnoses with high specificity and sensitivity. The dataset shows that most TCR sequences were rare, while some public TCRs occurred in many donors.

The method was immunoSEQ multiplex PCR; TCRdb's version includes in-frame clones alone and lacks a portion of them. The data show about 280,000 clones, 88% seen once. This TCR came from a woman between 18 and 29 years old in good health and CMV-seronegative. The sequenced sample was PBMCs. J is TRBJ1-2 and V is TRBV19, with 7 bases matching TRBD1. CDR3: CAVQGWIGGYTF. The DNA of the CDR3 is TGTGCCGTACAGGGGTGGATCGGCGGCTACACCTTC.